The source of this T cell receptor (beta chain) is a study of blood T cell repertoires in COVID-19. Study-wide context: The cDNA or gDNA used as material had been derived from T cells, B-cell-depleted T cells, or PBMCs.

Libraries were prepared by immunoSEQ multiplex PCR; TCRdb keeps only in-frame clonotypes and omits some of them. This sample carries 450,000 to 500,000 clones, 87% of them seen once, and the ten largest clones take roughly 0.72%. Trimming cost V 7 bases and J 7 bases; bases outside gene matches: 17. Germline V lookup: CDR1 LGHDT, CDR2 YNNKEL (reference sequence). The CDR3 has 17 residues. Residents of about two dozen US areas, aged about 18 to 89 years, made up the participants. The sample comprised PBMCs or T cells enriched from blood (not recorded which). This receptor was obtained from a young woman who had recovered from COVID-19. The gene calls are TRBV3-1 (or the pseudogene TRBV3-2) and TRBJ2-2; 8 bases align to TRBD2. CDR3 sequence (DNA): TGTGCCAGCACCCCTCTCAATCCGGGACTAGGGAGCGGGGAGCTGTTTTTT. Translation: CASTPLNPGLGSGELFF.